The present T cell receptor beta chain was sequenced within a study of blood T cell repertoires in COVID-19. About the study: COVID-19 samples, acute and convalescent, were from the United States, Italy and Spain. T cells, B-cell-depleted T cells, or PBMCs provided the cDNA or gDNA that served as material.

Per the original methods: Cell counts per sample came from amplifying reference gene primers. Here immunoSEQ multiplex PCR was the method, and the copy in TCRdb shows in-frame clones only, minus some. The D gene and trimming were derived from the DNA, and the V and J assignments and clone size from that table. The sample records around 60,000 clones, about 82% being singletons. For this clone: Mismatch with germline at one junction end may stem from a read error.

Germline CDR1 and CDR2: SGHRS and YFSETQ. This CDR3 comprises 12 residues. The clonotype comes from an older man with acute or convalescent COVID-19. J is TRBJ2-7 and V is TRBV5-1; 8 positions agree with TRBD1. The sample was peripheral blood. CDR3 region: CAGSRDRSEQYF. The DNA of the CDR3 is TGCGCCGGCAGCCGGGACAGGAGCGAGCAGTACTTC.